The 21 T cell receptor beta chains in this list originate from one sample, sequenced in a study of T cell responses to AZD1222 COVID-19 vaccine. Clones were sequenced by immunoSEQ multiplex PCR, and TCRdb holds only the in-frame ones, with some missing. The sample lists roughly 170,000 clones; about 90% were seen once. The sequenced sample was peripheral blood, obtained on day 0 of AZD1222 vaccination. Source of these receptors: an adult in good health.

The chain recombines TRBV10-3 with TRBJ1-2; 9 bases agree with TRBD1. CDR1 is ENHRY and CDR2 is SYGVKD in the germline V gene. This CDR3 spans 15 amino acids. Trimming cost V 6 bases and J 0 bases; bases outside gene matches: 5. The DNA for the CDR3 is TGTGCCATCAGAGCCGGGACAGGGACTAACTATGGCTACACCTTC. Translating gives CAIRAGTGTNYGYTF.

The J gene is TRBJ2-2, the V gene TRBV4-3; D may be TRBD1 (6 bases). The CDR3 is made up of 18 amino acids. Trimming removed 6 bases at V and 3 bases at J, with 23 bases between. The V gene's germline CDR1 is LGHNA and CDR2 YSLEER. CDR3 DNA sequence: TGCGCCAGCAGTCCACAAGGCACAGGGAAAGTTGACACCGGGGAGCTGTTTTTT. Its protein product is CASSPQGTGKVDTGELFF.

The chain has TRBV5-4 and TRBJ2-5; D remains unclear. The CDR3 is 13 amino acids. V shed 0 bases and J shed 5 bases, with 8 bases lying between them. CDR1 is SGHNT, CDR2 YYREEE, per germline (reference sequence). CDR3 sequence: CASSLDSKETQYF. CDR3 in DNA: TGTGCCAGCAGCTTGGATTCTAAGGAGACCCAGTACTTC. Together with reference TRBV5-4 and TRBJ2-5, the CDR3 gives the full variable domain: ETGVTQSPTHLIKTRGQQVTLRCSSQSGHNTVSWYQQALGQGPQFIFQYYREEENGRGNFPPRFSGLQFPNYSSELNVNALELDDSALYLCASSLDSKETQYFGPGTRLLVL.

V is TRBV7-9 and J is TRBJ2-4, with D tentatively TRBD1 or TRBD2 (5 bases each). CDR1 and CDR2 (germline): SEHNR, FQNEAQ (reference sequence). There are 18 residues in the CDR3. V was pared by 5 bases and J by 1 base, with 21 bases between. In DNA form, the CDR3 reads TGTGCCAGCAGCCCAATGGGACGGTCCTCGAGGGCCAAAAACATTCAGTACTTC. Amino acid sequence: CASSPMGRSSRAKNIQYF.

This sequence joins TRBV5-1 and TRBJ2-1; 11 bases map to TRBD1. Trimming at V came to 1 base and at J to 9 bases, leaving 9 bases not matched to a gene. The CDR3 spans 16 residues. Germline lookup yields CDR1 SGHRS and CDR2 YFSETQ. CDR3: CASSLTGQGAFSEQFF. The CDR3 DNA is TGCGCCAGCAGCTTGACAGGACAGGGGGCTTTTAGTGAGCAGTTCTTC. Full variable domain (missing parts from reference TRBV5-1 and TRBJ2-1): KAGVTQTPRYLIKTRGQQVTLSCSPISGHRSVSWYQQTPGQGLQFLFEYFSETQRNKGNFPGRFSGRQFSNSRSEMNVSTLELGDSALYLCASSLTGQGAFSEQFFGPGTRLTVL.

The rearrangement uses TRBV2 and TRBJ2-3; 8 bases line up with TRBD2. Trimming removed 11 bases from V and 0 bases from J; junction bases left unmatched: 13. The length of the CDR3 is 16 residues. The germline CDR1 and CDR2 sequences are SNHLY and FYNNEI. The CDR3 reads CACEGLALTSTDTQYF. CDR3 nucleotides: TGTGCCTGTGAAGGACTAGCACTCACTAGCACAGATACGCAGTATTTT.

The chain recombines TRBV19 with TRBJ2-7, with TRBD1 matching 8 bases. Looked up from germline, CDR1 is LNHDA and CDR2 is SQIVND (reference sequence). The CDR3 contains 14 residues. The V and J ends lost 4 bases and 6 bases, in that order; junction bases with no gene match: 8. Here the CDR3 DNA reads TGTGCCAGTAGTAATATTGGACAGGGAGGCGAGCAGTACTTC. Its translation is CASSNIGQGGEQYF.

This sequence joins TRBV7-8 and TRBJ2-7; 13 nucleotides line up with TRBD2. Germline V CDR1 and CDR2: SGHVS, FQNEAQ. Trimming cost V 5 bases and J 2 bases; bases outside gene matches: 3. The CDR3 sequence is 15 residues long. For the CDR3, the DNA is TGTGCCAGCAGCGACACTAGCGGGGGGGCCTACGAGCAGTACTTC. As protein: CASSDTSGGAYEQYF.

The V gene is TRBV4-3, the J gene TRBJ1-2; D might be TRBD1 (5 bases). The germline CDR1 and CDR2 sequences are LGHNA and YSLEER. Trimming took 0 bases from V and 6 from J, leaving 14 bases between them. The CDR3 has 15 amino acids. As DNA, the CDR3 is TGCGCCAGCAGCCAAGATCAGGCCAGGGTGGATGGCTACACCTTC. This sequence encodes CASSQDQARVDGYTF.

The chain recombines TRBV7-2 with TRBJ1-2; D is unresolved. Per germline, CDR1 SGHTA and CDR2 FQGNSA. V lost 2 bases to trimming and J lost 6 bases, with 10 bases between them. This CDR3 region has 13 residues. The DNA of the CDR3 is TGTGCCAGCAGCTTACCCGCTAGGGATGGCTACACCTTC. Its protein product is CASSLPARDGYTF.

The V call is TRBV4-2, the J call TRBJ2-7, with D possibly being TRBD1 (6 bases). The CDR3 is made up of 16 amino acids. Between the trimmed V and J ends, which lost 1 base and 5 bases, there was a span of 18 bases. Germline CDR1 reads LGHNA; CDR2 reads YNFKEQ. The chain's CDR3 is CASSQGGGGYGHEQYF. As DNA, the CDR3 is TGTGCCAGCAGCCAAGGTGGTGGGGGCTACGGGCACGAGCAGTACTTC.

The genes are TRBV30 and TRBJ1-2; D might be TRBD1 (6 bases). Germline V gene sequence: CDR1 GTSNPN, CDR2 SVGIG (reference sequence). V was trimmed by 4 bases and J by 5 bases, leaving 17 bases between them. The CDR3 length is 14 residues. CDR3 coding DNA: TGTGCCTGGAAGGGGGAAAGGGGAAAATATGGCTACACCTTC. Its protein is CAWKGERGKYGYTF.

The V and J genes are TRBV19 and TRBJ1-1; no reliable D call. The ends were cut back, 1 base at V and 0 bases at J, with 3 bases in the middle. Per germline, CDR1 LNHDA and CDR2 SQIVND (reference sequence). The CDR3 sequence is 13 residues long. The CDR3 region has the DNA TGTGCCAGTAGTATAGTGTTGAACACTGAAGCTTTCTTT. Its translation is CASSIVLNTEAFF.

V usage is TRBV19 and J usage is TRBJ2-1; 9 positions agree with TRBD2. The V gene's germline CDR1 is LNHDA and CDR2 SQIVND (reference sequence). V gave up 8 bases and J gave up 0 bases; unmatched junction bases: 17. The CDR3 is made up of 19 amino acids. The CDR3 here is CASSRPAGGGVSSYNEQFF. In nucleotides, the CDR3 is TGTGCCAGTTCCCGCCCAGCGGGAGGAGGGGTTAGCTCCTACAATGAGCAGTTCTTC. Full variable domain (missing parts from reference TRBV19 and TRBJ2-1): DGGITQSPKYLFRKEGQNVTLSCEQNLNHDAMYWYRQDPGQGLRLIYYSQIVNDFQKGDIAEGYSVSREKKESFPLTVTSAQKNPTAFYLCASSRPAGGGVSSYNEQFFGPGTRLTVL.

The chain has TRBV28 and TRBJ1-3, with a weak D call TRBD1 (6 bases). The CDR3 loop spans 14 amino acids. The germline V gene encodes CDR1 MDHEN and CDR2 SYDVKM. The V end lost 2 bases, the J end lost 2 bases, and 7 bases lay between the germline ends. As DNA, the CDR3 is TGTGCCAGCAGTTTAGGACAGACTGGAAACACCATATATTTT. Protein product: CASSLGQTGNTIYF.

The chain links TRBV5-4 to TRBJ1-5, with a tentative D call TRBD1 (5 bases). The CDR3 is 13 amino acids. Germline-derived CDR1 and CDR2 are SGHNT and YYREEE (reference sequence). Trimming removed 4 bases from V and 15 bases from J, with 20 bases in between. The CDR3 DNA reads TGTGCCAGCAGCCCCCACCCCCGCTTGGGGCCGCATTTT. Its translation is CASSPHPRLGPHF.

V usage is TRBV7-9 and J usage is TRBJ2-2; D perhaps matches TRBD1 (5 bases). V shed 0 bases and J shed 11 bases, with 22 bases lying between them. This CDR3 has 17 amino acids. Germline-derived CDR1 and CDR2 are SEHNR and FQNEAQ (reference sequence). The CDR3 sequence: CASSLASLQVLSRELFF. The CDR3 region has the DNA TGTGCCAGCAGCTTAGCATCCCTACAGGTACTTTCGAGAGAGCTGTTTTTT.

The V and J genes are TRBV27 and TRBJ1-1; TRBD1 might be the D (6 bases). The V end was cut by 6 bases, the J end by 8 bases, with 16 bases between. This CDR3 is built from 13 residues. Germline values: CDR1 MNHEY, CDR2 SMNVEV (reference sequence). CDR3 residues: CASRDTGLSEAFF. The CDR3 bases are TGTGCCAGCAGGGATACAGGGCTAAGCGAAGCTTTCTTT.

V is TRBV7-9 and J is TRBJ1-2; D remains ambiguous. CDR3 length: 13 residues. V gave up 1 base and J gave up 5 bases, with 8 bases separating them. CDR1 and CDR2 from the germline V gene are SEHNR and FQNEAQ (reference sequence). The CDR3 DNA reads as TGTGCCAGCAGCTTAGGATCGGGGTATGGCTACACCTTC. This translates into CASSLGSGYGYTF.

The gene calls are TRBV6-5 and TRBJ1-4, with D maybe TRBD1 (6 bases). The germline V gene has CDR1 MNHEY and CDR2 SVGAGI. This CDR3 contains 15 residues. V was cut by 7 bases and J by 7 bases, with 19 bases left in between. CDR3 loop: CASTTTGNRPEKLFF. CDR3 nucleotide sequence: TGTGCCAGCACCACCACAGGGAATCGTCCTGAAAAACTGTTTTTT.

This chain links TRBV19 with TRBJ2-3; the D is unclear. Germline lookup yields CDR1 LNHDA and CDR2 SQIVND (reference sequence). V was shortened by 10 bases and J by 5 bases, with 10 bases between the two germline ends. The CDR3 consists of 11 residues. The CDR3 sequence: CATASGDTQYF. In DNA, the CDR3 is TGTGCCACCGCATCTGGAGATACGCAGTATTTT.